Listed below are T cell receptor beta chains from one sample, sequenced in a study of OX40 agonist ivuxolimab in advanced cancers. The repertoire was sequenced with immunoSEQ multiplex PCR; TCRdb's copy has only in-frame clones and lacks some. The sample includes fewer than 100,000 clones, approximately 84% of them seen just once. The sample here was CD4+ or CD8+ T cells sorted from blood, taken in a trial of the OX40 agonist ivuxolimab. These receptors came from an adult with an advanced solid tumor such as melanoma, head and neck, liver or kidney cancer. CDR3s include the opening cysteine and the closing phenylalanine or tryptophan. The D gene is left open where the match is weak. Rows may omit the clone size; those that give it use once, few, many or a size class.

j_call | clone_size | d_call | v_call | cdr3_nt | cdr3_aa
TRBJ2-1 | NA | TRBD2 | TRBV7-3 | TGTGCCAGCAGCCGACTAGCGGGAGGGCAGGGTGAGCAGTTCTTC | CASSRLAGGQGEQFF
TRBJ1-4 | few | NA | TRBV18 | TGTGCCAGCTCACCACTCGTGGGTGAAAAACTGTTTTTT | CASSPLVGEKLFF
TRBJ1-1 | NA | TRBD1 | TRBV7-2 | TGTGCCAGCAGCCCAGGGACAGCGAACACTGAAGCTTTCTTT | CASSPGTANTEAFF
TRBJ2-2 | NA | NA | TRBV19 | TGTGCCAGTAGTATCCTCCTGACGCGGAACACCGGGGAGCTGTTTTTT | CASSILLTRNTGELFF
TRBJ2-1 | NA | TRBD2 | TRBV5-1 | TGCGCCAGCAGCTTGGAAGCGGGATTTTACAATGAGCAGTTCTTC | CASSLEAGFYNEQFF
TRBJ1-4 | NA | NA | TRBV6-5 | TGTGCCAGCAGCCGGTTGCGAAATGAAAAACTGTTTTTT | CASSRLRNEKLFF
TRBJ1-3 | NA | NA | TRBV6-5 | TGTGCCAGCAGTAGGGGCCAGACTGGAAACACCATATATTTT | CASSRGQTGNTIYF
TRBJ1-2 | NA | NA | TRBV10-1 | TGCGCCAGCAGAGAAGTACATTATGGCTACACCTTC | CASREVHYGYTF
TRBJ2-2 | once | NA | TRBV2 | TGTGCCAGCAGTGCACAGGCTCTGAACACCGGGGAGCTGTTTTTT | CASSAQALNTGELFF
TRBJ2-3 | NA | TRBD2 | TRBV18 | TGTGCCAGCTCGACTAGCGGGACGCCTAGCACAGATACGCAGTATTTT | CASSTSGTPSTDTQYF
TRBJ2-3 | NA | NA | TRBV15 | TGTGCCACCACGGGGGGCCTTCAGGCCGATACGCAGTATTTT | CATTGGLQADTQYF
TRBJ2-3 | NA | TRBD2 | TRBV13 | TGTGCCAGCAGCTCACTAGCGGGGGAAGATACGCAGTATTTT | CASSSLAGEDTQYF
TRBJ2-1 | NA | NA | TRBV5-6 | TGTGCCAGCAGCTTTTGGGGGAGTGGCTTCAATGAGCAGTTCTTC | CASSFWGSGFNEQFF
TRBJ1-2 | NA | TRBD1 | TRBV2 | TGTGCCAGCAGCAAACAGGGGGCGCTGGGCTACACCTTC | CASSKQGALGYTF
TRBJ2-5 | NA | TRBD2 | TRBV7-2 | TGTGCCAGCAGCCCTCTAGCGGGAACAGAGACCCAGTACTTC | CASSPLAGTETQYF
TRBJ2-6 | once | TRBD1 | TRBV19 | TGTGCCAGTAACGCCATAAGACAGGGAACAGGGGCCAACGTCCTGACTTTC | CASNAIRQGTGANVLTF
TRBJ2-5 | NA | TRBD1 | TRBV27 | TGTGCCAGCAGTTATGGGACAGGGAGAGAGACCCAGTACTTC | CASSYGTGRETQYF
TRBJ2-5 | NA | TRBD1 | TRBV29-1 | TGCAGCGTTGAGGGACAGCGGTCCGGGACCCAGTACTTC | CSVEGQRSGTQYF
TRBJ1-2 | NA | NA | TRBV6-1 | TGTGCCAGCACCCAAGAGAGGGGTAACTATGGCTACACCTTC | CASTQERGNYGYTF
TRBJ1-4 | NA | NA | TRBV10-2 | TGCGCCAGCAGGGGGACCCTTGGGACATCTGAATCTGCAACTAATGAAAAACTGTTTTTT | CASRGTLGTSESATNEKLFF
TRBJ1-1 | NA | NA | TRBV19 | TGTGCCAGTAGTATAGATCGATTTGGCCTGGGGGACACTGAAGCTTTCTTT | CASSIDRFGLGDTEAFF
TRBJ2-7 | once | NA | TRBV14 | TGTGCCAGCAGCCATTCGCCTAGCCCCGAGCAGTACTTC | CASSHSPSPEQYF
TRBJ2-5 | NA | NA | TRBV5-5 | TGTGCCAGCAGCGGACTTGCGGGGGCTCCGGGGGAGACCCAGTACTTC | CASSGLAGAPGETQYF
TRBJ1-2 | NA | NA | TRBV4-2 | TGTGCCAGCAGCCAAGGGGACGGGGGGAACTATGGCTACACCTTC | CASSQGDGGNYGYTF
TRBJ2-2 | few | TRBD1 | TRBV18 | TGTGCCAGCTCACCTTTTAGGGGACAGGGGAGCACCGGGGAGCTGTTTTTT | CASSPFRGQGSTGELFF
TRBJ2-1 | NA | TRBD2 | TRBV5-1 | TGCGCCAGCACCCTAGCGGGGGGAACCTACAATGAGCAGTTCTTC | CASTLAGGTYNEQFF
TRBJ1-5 | NA | TRBD1 | TRBV19 | TGTGCCAGTAGGCTTACAGGGGCCCAGGGTCAGCCCCAGCATTTT | CASRLTGAQGQPQHF
TRBJ1-5 | NA | NA | TRBV10-3 | TGTGCCATCAGTGAGTCTGTGTATAATCAGCCCCAGCATTTT | CAISESVYNQPQHF
TRBJ2-2 | NA | TRBD1 | TRBV10-3 | TGTGCCATCCGAGGGGACAGGGAATTGAACACCGGGGAGCTGTTTTTT | CAIRGDRELNTGELFF
TRBJ1-1 | NA | NA | TRBV18 | TGTGCCAGCTCGCAACTTGACAGGACTGAAGCTTTCTTT | CASSQLDRTEAFF
TRBJ1-1 | NA | NA | TRBV6-1 | TGTGCCGGAAAACGGACTTCGACAGGAGCCACTGAAGCTTTCTTT | CAGKRTSTGATEAFF
TRBJ1-5 | few | NA | TRBV30 | TGTGCCTGGAGTGTACGGAGGAATCAGCCCCAGCATTTT | CAWSVRRNQPQHF